This T cell receptor delta chain came from a study of gamma-delta T cells after stem cell transplantation. TCRdb reanalyzed the RT-PCR reads using CATT. The data show around 16,000 delta-chain clones, over 8% seen once. The germline CDR1 and CDR2 sequences are GEAIGNYY and EKD. CDR3 length equals 19 residues. This clone was found a few times. With a much larger clone just one base away, this may be a read error. The same CDR3 arises from other DNA sequences in this sample as well. The source of this sequence is a human donor. It is not recorded whose cells these are; they may come from a transplant donor. J is TRDJ3 and V is TRDV2; 10 bases line up with TRDD3. Source material: gamma-delta T cells. In DNA, the CDR3 is TGTGCATGTGACGGTACTGGGGGATTGAGCTCCTGGGACACCCGACAGATGTTTTTC. This gives the protein CACDGTGGLSSWDTRQMFF.